These 8 T cell receptor beta chains were all obtained from the same sample, sequenced in a study of T cells in Graves' hyperthyroidism and ophthalmopathy. From RNA transcripts, TCR beta CDR3 regions were amplified. HTBI primers were the set used in a first-round RT-PCR of the TCR CDR3. From the multiplex PCR reads, TCRdb called clonotypes with MiXCR, one entry per CDR3 protein. The top ten clones hold roughly 8% of a sample with about 710,000 distinct CDR3 sequences, about a sixth of them seen once. The sample was blood. All receptors come from a young man with Graves' hyperthyroidism.

In this sample, this clonotype turned up a few times. J is TRBJ2-1 and V is TRBV20-1; 14 nucleotides line up with TRBD2. The V segment lost 3 bases and the J segment 8 bases; nucleotides outside the gene matches: 6. From germline, CDR1 is DFQATT and CDR2 SNEGSKA (reference sequence). The CDR3 totals 15 residues. The CDR3 region is CSARGTSGSLDEQFF. For the CDR3, the DNA is TGCAGTGCTAGGGGGACTAGCGGGAGCTTGGATGAGCAGTTCTTC.

This clonotype was picked up many times. The genes are TRBV5-8 and TRBJ1-1, with a weak D call TRBD1 (5 bases). The ends were cut back, 1 base at V and 10 bases at J, with 11 bases in the middle. Per the germline V gene, CDR1 is SGHTS and CDR2 is YDEGEE. The CDR3 is 12 residues long. The CDR3 loop reads CASSLRGYGAFF. DNA of the CDR3: TGTGCCAGCAGCTTGAGGGGATACGGAGCTTTCTTT. The full variable domain, completed using reference TRBV5-8 and TRBJ1-1, is EAGVTQSPTHLIKTRGQQATLRCSPISGHTSVYWYQQALGLGLQFLLWYDEGEERNRGNFPPRFSGRQFPNYSSELNVNALELEDSALYLCASSLRGYGAFFGQGTRLTVV.

A few counts support this clonotype. This chain links TRBV6-1 with TRBJ1-1; D is ambiguous. CDR1 and CDR2 (germline): MNHNS, SASEGT. This CDR3 contains 13 residues. The V end was cut by 10 bases, the J end by 5 bases, with 17 bases between. The CDR3 spells CAIGKAGKTEAFF. The CDR3 DNA reads TGTGCCATCGGCAAAGCGGGTAAGACTGAAGCTTTCTTT.

This clonotype was found a few times. V usage is TRBV7-2 and J usage is TRBJ2-1, with D possibly TRBD1 on 5 matching bases. CDR1 is SGHTA, CDR2 FQGNSA, per germline. CDR3 length: 15 residues. The V and J ends lost 6 bases and 0 bases respectively, with 12 bases between them. CDR3 bases: TGTGCCAGCAGTACAGGAAGAAGCTCCTACAATGAGCAGTTCTTC. Protein sequence: CASSTGRSSYNEQFF.

This clonotype came up many times. The genes are TRBV29-1 and TRBJ2-1; the match to TRBD2 covers 9 bases. The CDR3 has 13 residues. The germline CDR1 and CDR2 sequences are SQVTM and ANQGSEA. The CDR3 DNA reads as TGCAGTATTCCGACTAGCGGCTACAATGAGCAGTTCTTC. Its translation: CSIPTSGYNEQFF.

Ten or more counts support this clonotype. The chain links TRBV20-1 to TRBJ1-1; possible D gene TRBD1, 6 bases. The germline V gene encodes CDR1 DFQATT and CDR2 SNEGSKA (reference sequence). The CDR3 loop spans 13 amino acids. Deletions cut 3 bases from V and 11 bases from J, with 19 bases between. The CDR3 loop is CSARPQGDEVAFF. CDR3 DNA: TGCAGTGCTAGGCCACAGGGTGACGAGGTGGCTTTCTTT.

The sample holds many counts of this clonotype. J is TRBJ2-3 and V is TRBV2; no definite D call. The length of the CDR3 is 13 residues. Trimming took off 5 bases at V and 5 bases at J, with 11 bases between the two ends. Germline V gene lookup returns CDR1 SNHLY and CDR2 FYNNEI. The CDR3 nucleotides are TGTGCCAGCAGTTTGACTTCAGAAGATACGCAGTATTTT. Translation gives CASSLTSEDTQYF.

Concerning this clonotype itself: A much more abundant neighbour one base away suggests this may be a read error. This chain links TRBV11-2 with TRBJ2-1; D is tentatively TRBD1 or TRBD2 (5 bases each). With 5 bases removed from V and 5 bases from J, the gap between germline ends came to 16 bases. Per the germline V gene, CDR1 is SGHAT and CDR2 is FQNNGV. This CDR3 is 15 amino acids long. The DNA for the CDR3 is TGTGCCAGCAGCACCAGAGTGGGACGCCACAATGAGCAGTTCTTC. Residues: CASSTRVGRHNEQFF.